The source of this T cell receptor beta chain is a study of response to subunit inactivated influenza vaccine. TCRdb re-analysed the RT-PCR reads in MiXCR, keeping a single row per CDR3 protein. The sample holds 500,000 to 700,000 distinct CDR3 sequences, around a quarter seen once. Study conclusions and caveats: After each seasonal influenza vaccination, few new T cells are recruited, the authors suggested.

A note on this clonotype: Its antigen remains unidentified.

The CDR3 is 13 residues long. In germline, CDR1 is KGHDR, CDR2 SFDVKD. Deletions cut 7 bases from V and 1 base from J, with 9 bases between. The same specimen was also included in a second study, on T cells expressing NK-cell markers. That paper notes: cDNA encoding TCR beta was synthesized via 5'RACE template switching incorporating UMIs.

V is TRBV24-1 and J is TRBJ2-5, with D perhaps matching TRBD1 or TRBD2 (5 bases each). The sample in question was CD4+ T cells sorted from PBMCs, obtained about 13 days after vaccination. The clonotype was recovered from a man aged 45-65 years who received an inactivated influenza vaccine. The DNA of the CDR3 is TGTGCCACCAGCCCGGGACGCCAAGAGACCCAGTACTTC. Translating it yields CATSPGRQETQYF.